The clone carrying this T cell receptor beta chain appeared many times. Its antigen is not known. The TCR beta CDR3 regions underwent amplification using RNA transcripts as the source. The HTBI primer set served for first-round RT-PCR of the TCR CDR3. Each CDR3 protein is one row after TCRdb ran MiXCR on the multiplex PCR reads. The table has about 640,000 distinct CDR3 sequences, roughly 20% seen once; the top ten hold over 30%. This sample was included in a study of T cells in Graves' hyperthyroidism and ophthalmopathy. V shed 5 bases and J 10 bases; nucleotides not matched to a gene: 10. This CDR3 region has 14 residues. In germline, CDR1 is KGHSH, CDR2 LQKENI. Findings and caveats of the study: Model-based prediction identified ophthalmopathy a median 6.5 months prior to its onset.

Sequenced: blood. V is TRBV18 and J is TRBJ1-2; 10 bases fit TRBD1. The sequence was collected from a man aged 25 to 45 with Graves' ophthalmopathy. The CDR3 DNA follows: TGTGCCAGCTCAAGGGGACAGGGGTTCTCGGACTACACCTTC. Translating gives CASSRGQGFSDYTF.